This T cell receptor beta chain comes out of a study of blood T cell repertoires in COVID-19. Study in general: Samples came from the United States, Italy and Spain, spanning acute and convalescent COVID-19. From T cells, B-cell-depleted T cells, or PBMCs came the material, which was cDNA or gDNA.

Authors' methods: How many nucleated cells were present was estimated from reference gene primer amplification. Profiling relied on immunoSEQ multiplex PCR, and the TCRdb table lists in-frame clones only, not all of them. That table is the source of V, J and clone size, and D and trimming were worked out from the DNA. The sample shows approximately 47,000 clones, 84% of them seen only once. The CDR3 sequence is 15 residues long. CDR1 and CDR2 (germline): MNHEY, SVGAGI. V gave up 7 bases and J gave up 6 bases; unmatched junction bases: 11. The chain joins TRBV6-5 to TRBJ1-4; TRBD1 matches at 7 bases. The sequence was collected from a man aged 55 to 70 with acute or convalescent COVID-19. Material for sequencing was peripheral blood. In nucleotides, the CDR3 is TGTGCCAGCACCAAAACAGGGGAGCGTGATGAAAAACTGTTTTTT. Its translation: CASTKTGERDEKLFF.